This T cell receptor (beta chain) was sequenced for a study of blood T cell repertoires in COVID-19. Whole-study context: The United States, Italy and Spain were the sources of the acute and convalescent COVID-19 samples.

Germline V CDR1 and CDR2: MNHEY, SVGAGI. This CDR3 is 15 amino acids long. V lost 4 bases to trimming and J lost 2 bases; unmatched junction nucleotides: 6. As processed by the authors: Quantification of nucleated cells was approximated via reference gene primer amplification. Using immunoSEQ multiplex PCR, the repertoire was profiled, and TCRdb retains in-frame clones only, with some absent. V, J and clone size are taken as reported in that table, and D and trimming were inferred from the DNA itself. The sample shows roughly 27,000 clones, about 80% of them seen only once. The chain is built from TRBV6-5 and TRBJ2-3, with 7 bases lining up with TRBD1. This clonotype originated in a woman aged 70-85 years with acute or convalescent COVID-19. What was sequenced was peripheral blood. CDR3 coding DNA: TGTGCCAGCAGTTTACAGGGGTCCCCCACAGATACGCAGTATTTT. Amino acid sequence: CASSLQGSPTDTQYF.